This T cell receptor (beta chain) originates from a study of CD8+CD57+ T cells in acquired aplastic anemia. Study as a whole: Mean DNA quantity obtained from sorted CD4+ and CD8+ cells was 3 to 3.5 ug.

Findings of the study overall: The same twenty-nine CD8+ CDR3 sequences occurred in patients and in controls.

This clonotype was counted once. Its antigen is undetermined. Compared with germline, one end of the junction differs, possibly owing to a read error. TCR beta VDJ combinations and CDR3 sequences were profiled from genomic DNA. Each CDR3 protein is one row after TCRdb ran MiXCR on the reads. Here the sample spans hundreds of thousands of distinct CDR3 sequences, around 82% being singletons. Selection for sequencing was limited to patients who had shown CD8+CD57+ cell expansion by flow cytometry. Sampling of blood occurred while the patients had still received no therapy. The source is a human donor with aplastic anemia. The sequenced material came from sorted CD4+, CD8+, or CD8+CD57+ T cells (not recorded which) from PBMCs.

The CDR3 DNA reads TGTGCCAGCAGCTTGGAGGGGGGTGCGCATGTATATGACTACACCTTC. Translating gives CASSLEGGAHVYDYTF. V is TRBV7-9 and J is TRBJ1-2; tentatively, D is TRBD1 (6 bases). Germline V CDR1 and CDR2: SEHNR, FQNEAQ (reference sequence). The CDR3 consists of 16 residues.